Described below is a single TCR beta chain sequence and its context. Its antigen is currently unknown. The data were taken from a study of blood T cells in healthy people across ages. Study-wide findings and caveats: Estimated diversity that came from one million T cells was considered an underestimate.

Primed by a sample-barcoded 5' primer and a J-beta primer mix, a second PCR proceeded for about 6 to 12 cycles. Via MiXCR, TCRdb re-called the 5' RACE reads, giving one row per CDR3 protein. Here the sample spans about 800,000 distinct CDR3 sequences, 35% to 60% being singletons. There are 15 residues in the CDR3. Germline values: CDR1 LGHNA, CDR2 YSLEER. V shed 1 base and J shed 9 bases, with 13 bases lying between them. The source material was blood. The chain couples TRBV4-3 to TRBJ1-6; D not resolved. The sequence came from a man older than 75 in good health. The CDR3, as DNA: TGCGCCAGCAGCCAAGGCGCAAGCCCTAGTTCACCCCTCCACTTT. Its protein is CASSQGASPSSPLHF.